A selection of T cell receptor beta chains follows, all from one sample in a study of CD8 T cells in Susac syndrome. Each CDR3 protein gets one entry after TCRdb re-called the immunoSEQ multiplex PCR reads with MiXCR. The data contain about 120,000 distinct CDR3 sequences, about 94% of them singletons. The sequenced material came from CD8+ T cells from PBMCs. The origin of the receptors is a human donor with Susac syndrome. Each CDR3 is given with its conserved first and last residue. A D gene is named only where the DNA matches it firmly. Clone size is given for some rows only: seen once, a few or many times, or a class if the clone is expanded.

NA | TRBJ2-7 | TRBV12-3/TRBV12-4 | NA | TGTGCCAGCGAGCTGGGGCCGGCTGCCTACGAGCAGTACTTC | CASELGPAAYEQYF
NA | TRBJ2-2 | TRBV12-3/TRBV12-4 | TRBD1 | TGTGCCACCTCGACAGGGGGTAGGGAGCTGTTTTTT | CATSTGGRELFF
NA | TRBJ1-4 | TRBV30 | NA | TGTGCCTGGAGTGGGGCTTATGAAAAACTGTTTTTT | CAWSGAYEKLFF
NA | TRBJ2-1 | TRBV18 | NA | TGTGCCAGCTCACTCGTCGGGGGCGCGGAGCAGTTCTTC | CASSLVGGAEQFF
NA | TRBJ2-1 | TRBV30 | TRBD2 | TGTGCCTGTAGCCTCGGACTAGCGGTTAACAATGAGCAGTTCTTC | CACSLGLAVNNEQFF
NA | TRBJ1-2 | TRBV12-3/TRBV12-4 | NA | TGTGCCAGCAGTTCAGGGTTGAACTATGGCTACACCTTC | CASSSGLNYGYTF
NA | TRBJ1-4 | TRBV5-6 | NA | TGTGCCAGCACCTCGACAGCCCTTAATGAAAAACTGTTTTTT | CASTSTALNEKLFF
NA | TRBJ2-2 | TRBV3-1 | TRBD1 | TGTGCCAGCAGCCCATCACGGGACAGCCCCCCCGGGGAGCTGTTTTTT | CASSPSRDSPPGELFF
NA | TRBJ2-5 | TRBV25-1 | NA | TGTGCCAGCAGTGAGGGGCTGCGGGAGACCCAGTACTTC | CASSEGLRETQYF
NA | TRBJ1-2 | TRBV19 | NA | TGTGCCAGTAGGCGAGGGGGGCTTGGCTACACCTTC | CASRRGGLGYTF
NA | TRBJ2-1 | TRBV6-2/TRBV6-3 | NA | TGTGCCAGCCTCCAGGGGGGCTCCTACAATGAGCAGTTCTTC | CASLQGGSYNEQFF
NA | TRBJ2-6 | TRBV7-9 | TRBD1 | TGTGCCAGCAGCCTCGACAGGGCAATTCCTGGGGCCAACGTCCTGACTTTC | CASSLDRAIPGANVLTF
NA | TRBJ2-1 | TRBV18 | TRBD1 | TGTGCCAGCTCACCAGAGGACAGGGTCCACTACAATGAGCAGTTCTTC | CASSPEDRVHYNEQFF
NA | TRBJ2-7 | TRBV9 | TRBD1 | TGTGCCAGCAGCGGCCGGGACAGGGTCAACGAGCAGTACTTC | CASSGRDRVNEQYF
NA | TRBJ1-4 | TRBV27 | NA | TGTGCCAGCAGTGACGAAGGTGGTGAAAAACTGTTTTTT | CASSDEGGEKLFF
NA | TRBJ1-5 | TRBV30 | NA | TGTGCCTGGAGTGTACAACAGTCAAATCAGCCCCAGCATTTT | CAWSVQQSNQPQHF
NA | TRBJ1-1 | TRBV5-6 | NA | TGTGCCAGCAGCTTCGGCAGTGGCACTGAAGCTTTCTTT | CASSFGSGTEAFF
NA | TRBJ2-7 | TRBV7-9 | NA | TGTGCCAGCAGCTTATTAGACCCCCGCTACGAGCAGTACTTC | CASSLLDPRYEQYF
NA | TRBJ2-3 | TRBV9 | NA | TGTGCCAGCAGCGGCTTAGCAGGAACTAGCACAGATACGCAGTATTTT | CASSGLAGTSTDTQYF
NA | TRBJ1-4 | TRBV14 | NA | TGTGCCAGCAGCCCCGTCGGTGTCAGGGCTAATGAAAAACTGTTTTTT | CASSPVGVRANEKLFF
NA | TRBJ2-3 | TRBV24-1 | TRBD2 | TGTGCCACCAGTGACGGGACTAGTGGTTTCACAGATACGCAGTATTTT | CATSDGTSGFTDTQYF
NA | TRBJ1-1 | TRBV15 | NA | TGTGCCACCAGCAGAAGCCCGAACACTGAAGCTTTCTTT | CATSRSPNTEAFF
NA | TRBJ2-3 | TRBV5-6 | NA | TGTGCCAGCAGCTTGGTGGGCAGCATGGGCACAGATACGCAGTATTTT | CASSLVGSMGTDTQYF
NA | TRBJ2-7 | TRBV3-1 | NA | TGTGCCAGCAGAGACCGGGACAAATCCTACGAGCAGTACTTC | CASRDRDKSYEQYF
NA | TRBJ2-7 | TRBV21-1 | NA | TGTGCCAGCATCCACAGGGCTGGAGACTACGAGCAGTACTTC | CASIHRAGDYEQYF
NA | TRBJ2-1 | TRBV6-6 | TRBD1 | TGTGCCAGCACCACAGGGGGCAATGAGCAGTTCTTC | CASTTGGNEQFF
NA | TRBJ2-5 | TRBV9 | NA | TGTGCCAGCAGCGTAGGGGCCAGCCAAGAGACCCAGTACTTC | CASSVGASQETQYF
NA | TRBJ2-2 | TRBV7-3 | NA | TGTGCCAGCAGCTTAGTCTTGTGGGGGGAGCTGTTTTTT | CASSLVLWGELFF
NA | TRBJ2-1 | TRBV30 | NA | TGTGCCTGGAGCCTAGGGGACCATGAGCAGTTCTTC | CAWSLGDHEQFF
few | TRBJ1-6 | TRBV6-1 | NA | TGTGCCAGCAGATCCGGACGGGGTCAAGCTTCACCCCTCCACTTT | CASRSGRGQASPLHF
NA | TRBJ2-3 | TRBV19 | TRBD1 | TGTGCCAGTAGGCAAGTGACAGGGACCAGCCTCACAGATACGCAGTATTTT | CASRQVTGTSLTDTQYF
NA | TRBJ2-5 | TRBV4-1 | NA | TGCGCCAGCAGCCCGGACGCTGGAAGAGGCCAGACCCAGTACTTC | CASSPDAGRGQTQYF
NA | TRBJ1-5 | TRBV12-3/TRBV12-4 | NA | TGTGCCAGCAGCCCGGCACAGGGTCGTGACCAGCCCCAGCATTTT | CASSPAQGRDQPQHF
NA | TRBJ2-3 | TRBV3-1 | TRBD2 | TGTGCCAGCGATGGGGCGGGGGGGGACGATACGCAGTATTTT | CASDGAGGDDTQYF
NA | TRBJ2-1 | TRBV6-2/TRBV6-3 | NA | TGTGCCAGCAGTTACTCAGGCGATAACCGCTACAATGAGCAGTTCTTC | CASSYSGDNRYNEQFF
NA | TRBJ2-3 | TRBV5-4 | TRBD2 | TGTGCCAGTTCCCCAGCGGGGGGAACTACAGATACGCAGTATTTT | CASSPAGGTTDTQYF
NA | TRBJ2-5 | TRBV5-6 | NA | TGTGCCAGCAGCCACGTCGTTTACTCGCAGGAGACCCAGTACTTC | CASSHVVYSQETQYF
NA | TRBJ2-1 | TRBV11-1 | TRBD2 | TGTGCCAGCAGCCCGCTAGCGGGAGAGGCCTACAATGAGCAGTTCTTC | CASSPLAGEAYNEQFF
NA | TRBJ2-1 | TRBV4-3 | NA | TGCGCCAGCAGCCAAGTTCTTGGGCCAATGAATGAGCAGTTCTTC | CASSQVLGPMNEQFF
NA | TRBJ2-6 | TRBV7-9 | TRBD2 | TGTGCCAGCAGCTTGCTAGCGGGAGCCTACTCTGGGGCCAACGTCCTGACTTTC | CASSLLAGAYSGANVLTF
NA | TRBJ2-7 | TRBV10-3 | TRBD2 | TGTGCCATCAGTGAGCCGACTAGCGGGGGCCTTTACGAGCAGTACTTC | CAISEPTSGGLYEQYF
NA | TRBJ2-7 | TRBV4-2 | TRBD2 | TGTGCCAGCAGCCAAGAGGGACTAGCGGGGGGACTACCCTACGAGCAGTACTTC | CASSQEGLAGGLPYEQYF
NA | TRBJ2-7 | TRBV27 | NA | TGTGCCAGCAGTTTATCTGGCGGACACCTCTACGAGCAGTACTTC | CASSLSGGHLYEQYF
NA | TRBJ2-1 | TRBV27 | TRBD1 | TGTGCCAGCGGATTCCAGACAGGGGATTGGTACAATGAGCAGTTCTTC | CASGFQTGDWYNEQFF
NA | TRBJ2-7 | TRBV20-1 | NA | TGCAGTGCTAGACCATTCCGGGACCCTTCCTACGAGCAGTACTTC | CSARPFRDPSYEQYF
NA | TRBJ2-7 | TRBV5-4 | NA | TGTGCCAGCAGCTTGGGTGGCCCGAGCTCCTACGAGCAGTACTTC | CASSLGGPSSYEQYF
NA | TRBJ2-7 | TRBV12-3/TRBV12-4 | TRBD1 | TGTGCCAGCAGTTCTACAGACAGGGGAACCTACGAGCAGTACTTC | CASSSTDRGTYEQYF
NA | TRBJ2-7 | TRBV20-1 | TRBD2 | TGCAGTGCTCCAAGACTAGCGGGAGATGTAGGCGAGCAGTACTTC | CSAPRLAGDVGEQYF
NA | TRBJ2-7 | TRBV28 | NA | TGTGCCAGCAGTCGGACGGTCCCCTACGAGCAGTACTTC | CASSRTVPYEQYF
NA | TRBJ2-5 | TRBV20-1 | NA | TGCAGTGCCGACCTCGAGGGCTCCGGGGAGACCCAGTACTTC | CSADLEGSGETQYF
NA | TRBJ2-2 | TRBV4-2 | NA | TGTGCCAGCAGCCAAGATCAGCAGGTCACCGGGGAGCTGTTTTTT | CASSQDQQVTGELFF
NA | TRBJ2-3 | TRBV14 | NA | TGTGCCAGCAGCCAAGGGTTGGGGTGTTGCACAGATACGCAGTATTTT | CASSQGLGCCTDTQYF
NA | TRBJ1-2 | TRBV20-1 | NA | TGCAGTGCTGCAGACAGCTCTAACTATGGCTACACCTTC | CSAADSSNYGYTF